The 19 T cell receptor beta chains reported below all come from one sample, sequenced in a study of T cell responses to AZD1222 COVID-19 vaccine. Profiled with immunoSEQ multiplex PCR; TCRdb holds only in-frame clones, not every one. The sample gives roughly 120,000 clones, roughly 87% of which show up once; 7.5% to 8% is in the top ten. The sequenced sample was peripheral blood, obtained on day 0 of AZD1222 vaccination. All receptors derive from an adult in good health.

The V and J genes are TRBV11-3 and TRBJ2-1; D is uncertain. Trimming cost V 1 base and J 6 bases, with 4 bases left between them. Germline V gene data show CDR1 as SGHNT and CDR2 as YENEEA. CDR3 length: 12 amino acids. The CDR3: CASSLGLNEQFF. Here the CDR3 DNA reads TGTGCCAGCAGCTTAGGTCTCAATGAGCAGTTCTTC. Full variable domain (missing parts from reference TRBV11-3 and TRBJ2-1): EAGVVQSPRYKIIEKKQPVAFWCNPISGHNTLYWYLQNLGQGPELLIRYENEEAVDDSQLPKDRFSAERLKGVDSTLKIQPAELGDSAVYLCASSLGLNEQFFGPGTRLTVL.

The chain employs TRBV5-4 and TRBJ1-3; no definite D call. In germline, CDR1 is SGHNT, CDR2 YYREEE (reference sequence). The ends were cut back, 4 bases at V and 7 bases at J, with 12 bases in the middle. The CDR3 is 13 amino acids. Here the CDR3 reads CASSVQEANTIYF. In DNA, the CDR3 is TGTGCCAGCAGCGTGCAGGAGGCGAACACCATATATTTT.

This sequence joins TRBV11-2 and TRBJ2-7; D is perhaps TRBD2 (6 bases). Trimming stripped 1 base from V and 0 bases from J, with 10 bases between. Germline V CDR1 and CDR2: SGHAT, FQNNGV. The CDR3 sequence is 15 residues long. CDR3 nucleotide sequence: TGTGCCAGCAGCTTAGGCCGGGACTTCTCCTACGAGCAGTACTTC. Amino acids: CASSLGRDFSYEQYF.

The rearrangement uses TRBV2 and TRBJ1-2; no clear D gene. The germline CDR1 and CDR2 sequences are SNHLY and FYNNEI. This CDR3 has 14 residues. Between the trimmed V and J ends, which lost 3 bases and 3 bases, there was a span of 11 bases. CDR3 in amino acids: CASSDYGRDYGYTF. The CDR3, as DNA: TGTGCCAGCAGTGACTACGGACGGGACTATGGCTACACCTTC.

The chain joins TRBV21-1 to TRBJ1-1; the DNA was not used to check the table's D call, TRBD1. TRBV21-1 is termed a pseudogene. This CDR3 has 15 amino acids. CDR3 sequence (DNA): TGTGCCAGCAGAACCACCGGGACACCGAACACTGAAGCTTTCTTT. Translation: CASRTTGTPNTEAFF.

In nucleotides, the CDR3 is TGTGCCAGTAGTAATACAGGGTTAACTGAAGCTTTCTTT. This codes for CASSNTGLTEAFF. The chain employs TRBV19 and TRBJ1-1, with D tentatively TRBD1 (6 bases). The length of the CDR3 is 13 residues. Between the trimmed V and J ends, which lost 4 bases and 5 bases, there was a span of 11 bases. Germline V gene lookup returns CDR1 LNHDA and CDR2 SQIVND (reference sequence).

The J gene is TRBJ1-2, the V gene TRBV21-1; the table's D call, TRBD1, has no DNA check behind it. TRBV21-1 is assigned pseudogene status. This CDR3 contains 13 residues. Here the CDR3 DNA reads TGTGCCAGCAGCAGGGACAGTCTCTATGGCTACACCTTC. Translation: CASSRDSLYGYTF.

This sequence joins TRBV7-2 and TRBJ1-3; a possible D gene is TRBD1 (5 bases). The CDR3 loop spans 17 amino acids. Trimming shortened V by 4 bases and J by 0 bases, and 16 bases separated the two germline ends. The V gene's germline CDR1 is SGHTA and CDR2 FQGNSA. CDR3 DNA sequence: TGTGCCAGCAGCTCCCAGGGACCGCGAAACTCTGGAAACACCATATATTTT. This sequence encodes CASSSQGPRNSGNTIYF.

J is TRBJ2-5 and V is TRBV12-3 or TRBV12-4; unclear D gene. Trimming took 5 bases from V and 5 from J, leaving 12 bases between them. CDR3 length: 13 residues. The DNA of the CDR3 is TGTGCCAGCAGTGCCACCGTCGGGGAGACCCAGTACTTC. It translates to CASSATVGETQYF.

This clone was counted a few times. The chain carries TRBV6-4 and TRBJ2-3; D possibly corresponds to TRBD1 (5 bases). Trimming removed 2 bases from V and 4 bases from J, with 10 bases in between. The CDR3 runs to 14 residues. From germline, CDR1 is MRHNA and CDR2 SNTAGT. CDR3 DNA sequence: TGTGCCAGCAGTGACGGGTTAGGGGCAGATACGCAGTATTTT. It codes for CASSDGLGADTQYF.

The chain recombines TRBV6-5 with TRBJ1-1; D may be TRBD1 (5 bases). V lost 4 bases and J lost 5, with 14 bases in between. Germline V CDR1 and CDR2: MNHEY, SVGAGI. The CDR3 totals 14 residues. CDR3 nucleotides: TGTGCCAGCAGTTCGGGAGAGAGGGGTACTGAAGCTTTCTTT. Translation gives CASSSGERGTEAFF.

V gene TRBV18 combines with J gene TRBJ2-2; 12 nucleotides agree with TRBD1. V lost 2 bases to trimming and J lost 3 bases; unmatched junction nucleotides: 4. CDR3 length: 17 residues. Germline-derived CDR1 and CDR2 are KGHSH and LQKENI. CDR3: CASSPRGQGAHTGELFF. The CDR3 coding sequence is TGTGCCAGCTCACCAAGGGGACAGGGGGCGCACACCGGGGAGCTGTTTTTT.

The genes are TRBV5-5 and TRBJ1-1, with D perhaps matching TRBD1 (6 bases). There are 18 residues in the CDR3. CDR1 is SGHKS and CDR2 is YYEKEE in the germline V gene (reference sequence). The V gene lost 0 bases and the J gene lost 1 base, with 19 bases spanning the gap. The CDR3 protein is CASSLATGFLITNTEAFF. DNA of the CDR3: TGTGCCAGCAGCTTGGCCACAGGGTTCCTGATCACGAACACTGAAGCTTTCTTT.

The chain recombines TRBV3-1 (or the pseudogene TRBV3-2) with TRBJ2-5, with D maybe TRBD1 (7 bases). This CDR3 spans 16 amino acids. Trimming took off 5 bases at V and 2 bases at J, with 18 bases between the two ends. From germline, CDR1 is LGHDT and CDR2 YNNKEL (reference sequence). CDR3: CASSWRLGGSQETQYF. The CDR3 DNA reads TGTGCCAGCAGCTGGCGACTAGGGGGCTCACAAGAGACCCAGTACTTC.

In this sample, this clone turned up many times. The chain is built from TRBV6-1 and TRBJ1-3; perhaps TRBD1 as D (5 bases). CDR3 length: 16 amino acids. Trimming pared 1 base from V and 1 base from J, leaving 11 bases between. Looked up from germline, CDR1 is MNHNS and CDR2 is SASEGT. CDR3 sequence reads: CASSEDGGTSGNTIYF. DNA of the CDR3: TGTGCCAGCAGTGAAGATGGGGGTACGTCTGGAAACACCATATATTTT.

V and J are TRBV9 and TRBJ2-7, with TRBD1 identical over 8 bases. There are 14 residues in the CDR3. The trim removed 2 bases at V and 4 bases at J, leaving 5 bases unmatched. Germline V gives CDR1 SGDLS, CDR2 YYNGEE. In DNA, the CDR3 is TGTGCCAGCAGCGTGGGGGACAGGCCGTACGAGCAGTACTTC. It is translated as CASSVGDRPYEQYF.

This chain connects TRBV27 to TRBJ2-5; D tentatively reads TRBD1 or TRBD2 (6 bases each). Germline loops: CDR1 MNHEY, CDR2 SMNVEV (reference sequence). The germline V and J ends were trimmed by 1 base and 4 bases, with 10 bases remaining between them. The CDR3 consists of 14 residues. The CDR3 coding sequence is TGTGCCAGCAGTTTATTAGGGGGAGGAGAGACCCAGTACTTC. Translation: CASSLLGGGETQYF.

The rearrangement uses TRBV15 and TRBJ2-2; D call uncertain. CDR3 length: 17 amino acids. The germline V gene has CDR1 LNHNV and CDR2 YYDKDF (reference sequence). V was shortened by 0 bases and J by 0 bases, with 11 bases between the two germline ends. As DNA, the CDR3 is TGTGCCACCAGCAGAGACCGAGCGCCTACGAACACCGGGGAGCTGTTTTTT. It codes for CATSRDRAPTNTGELFF.

V is TRBV7-2 and J is TRBJ2-1, with 8 bases identical to TRBD2. There are 17 residues in the CDR3. CDR1 is SGHTA and CDR2 is FQGNSA in the germline V gene. Germline trimming cut 5 bases from V and 5 bases from J; bases unmatched to any gene: 14. The DNA for the CDR3 is TGTGCCAGCAGCCCCCGGCCCGGGACTAGTATCCACAATGAGCAGTTCTTC. Its translation: CASSPRPGTSIHNEQFF.